The rows below give T cell receptor beta chains drawn from one sample of a study of cytomegalovirus exposure and HLA in healthy donors. Clones were sequenced by immunoSEQ multiplex PCR, and TCRdb holds only the in-frame ones, with some missing. The sample has around 200,000 clones; roughly 70% are singletons. The sequenced sample consisted of PBMCs. The receptors come from a man between 40 and 49 years old in good health and CMV-seropositive. CDR3s include the opening cysteine and the closing phenylalanine or tryptophan. The D gene is left open where the match is weak. Clone size is stated in some rows and not others, as once, few, many or a class when expanded.

V gene	clone size	D gene	J gene	CDR3 DNA	CDR3 protein
TRBV10-3	-	-	TRBJ1-3	TGTGCCATCAGTGACCCGGGAGGAACTGGAAACACCATATATTTT	CAISDPGGTGNTIYF
TRBV27	-	TRBD2	TRBJ2-1	TGTGCCAGCTGGGTAGGCGGGGGGGCAAAGCATGAGCAGTTCTTC	CASWVGGGAKHEQFF
TRBV10-2	-	TRBD1	TRBJ1-1	TGCGCCAGCAATGTGAGGGGACAGGAGGGGACTGAAGCTTTCTTT	CASNVRGQEGTEAFF
TRBV10-3	-	TRBD2	TRBJ2-5	TGTGCCATCAGTGAGTCGGGTAGCGGGGGCCAGGAGACCCAGTACTTC	CAISESGSGGQETQYF
TRBV5-6	-	-	TRBJ2-7	TGTGCCAGCAGCTTAATAACGAGCTACGAGCAGTACTTC	CASSLITSYEQYF
TRBV5-1	-	TRBD1	TRBJ1-2	TGCGCCAGCAGCCCAGGACAGGGGGCCTATGGCTACACCTTC	CASSPGQGAYGYTF
TRBV6-1	-	-	TRBJ1-6	TGTGCCAGCGGGCGGGGGGACGGTAATTCACCCCTCCACTTT	CASGRGDGNSPLHF
TRBV28	-	TRBD2	TRBJ2-1	TGTGCCAGCAGTCCCCCCGCGGGTAGCGGGGGGGCGGGTGAGCAGTTCTTC	CASSPPAGSGGAGEQFF
TRBV7-9	once	-	TRBJ2-7	TGTGCCAGCAGCTTTGGGGCCCAATACGAGCAGTACTTC	CASSFGAQYEQYF
TRBV7-8	-	TRBD2	TRBJ2-5	TGTGCCAGCAGCTTAGCCCGGGAGGGAGAGACCCAGTACTTC	CASSLAREGETQYF
TRBV12-5	-	TRBD1	TRBJ2-7	TGTGCTAGTGCCACCCCCCGCAGGGACAGGTATTACGAGCAGTACTTC	CASATPRRDRYYEQYF
TRBV6-1	few	TRBD2	TRBJ2-1	TGTGCCAGCAGTCAAGGGTCGCTAGCGGGGGACAATGAGCAGTTCTTC	CASSQGSLAGDNEQFF
TRBV4-3	-	TRBD2	TRBJ2-2	TGCGCCAGCAGCCAAGATGCAGGGAGGGCCGTGGAGCTGTTTTTT	CASSQDAGRAVELFF
TRBV4-1	-	-	TRBJ1-4	TGCGCCAGCAGCCCTAGGCAGGGGAACGAAAAACTGTTTTTT	CASSPRQGNEKLFF
TRBV7-2	-	TRBD2	TRBJ2-3	TGTGCCAGCAGCCCTAGCACGAGGACTAAGCGGGGGGAATCTTATACGCAGTATTTT	CASSPSTRTKRGESYTQYF
TRBV18	-	-	TRBJ2-5	TGTGCCAGCTCGAGGTCGGCGGGGGAGACCCAGTACTTC	CASSRSAGETQYF
TRBV28	few	-	TRBJ1-2	TGTGCCAGCAGTCGGGGGGGAGGGCAGATCTATGGCTACACCTTC	CASSRGGGQIYGYTF
TRBV2	few	-	TRBJ1-4	TGTGCCAGCAGAGGGTACATCGGGGGTTCGGGTGAAAAACTGTTTTTT	CASRGYIGGSGEKLFF
TRBV18	-	TRBD2	TRBJ2-7	TGTGCCAGCTCACCCCCGATCGGGGAGCGGGGGGGCCGCGAGCAGTACTTC	CASSPPIGERGGREQYF
TRBV4-3	-	-	TRBJ2-6	TGCGCCAGCAGCCCCGGACACCCCTCTGGGGCCAACGTCCTGACTTTC	CASSPGHPSGANVLTF
TRBV27	-	-	TRBJ2-7	TGTGCCAGCAGTCTATCGTGGCAGGCTTACGAGCAGTACTTC	CASSLSWQAYEQYF
TRBV9	-	-	TRBJ2-1	TGTGCCAGCAGCCCTAGCGAGGCCTACAATGAGCAGTTCTTC	CASSPSEAYNEQFF
TRBV10-3	few	TRBD1	TRBJ1-2	TGTGCCATCAGCCGGGACAGGTCCTATGGCTACACCTTC	CAISRDRSYGYTF
TRBV9	-	TRBD2	TRBJ2-5	TGTGCCAGCAGCGGGGCGGGAGGGGGGCGTTCAGAGACCCAGTACTTC	CASSGAGGGRSETQYF
TRBV13	-	-	TRBJ2-7	TGTGCCAGCAGCTTAGGCCAGGGCAACAGGGTCCCCCATGGGCAGTACTTC	CASSLGQGNRVPHGQYF
TRBV6-6	once	-	TRBJ1-2	TGTGCCAGCAGTTGGGGGCCACGGAACTATGGCTACACCTTC	CASSWGPRNYGYTF
TRBV6-5	few	-	TRBJ1-1	TGTGCCAGCAGTTACGGGGGCGCGGGGGACACTGAAGCTTTCTTT	CASSYGGAGDTEAFF
TRBV7-9	-	-	TRBJ1-2	TGTTCCAGCAGCTTAAAAAGGGGCCGGTCGTATGGCTACACCTTC	CSSSLKRGRSYGYTF
TRBV25-1	-	-	TRBJ2-1	TGTGCCAGCAGCCACCCCTCCTACTTGGATGAGCAGTTCTTC	CASSHPSYLDEQFF
TRBV11-3	-	TRBD1	TRBJ2-3	TGTGCCAGCAGCTTAGAGGGGACAGGCCATACGCAGTATTTT	CASSLEGTGHTQYF